Presented here are 14 T cell receptor beta chains from one specimen sequenced in a study of T-cell memory formation after mild COVID-19. TCRdb redid the calling of the 5' RACE reads with MiXCR, one entry per CDR3 protein. The sample holds hundreds of thousands of distinct CDR3 sequences, over 15% seen once. Sequenced input: PBMCs or a T cell subset sorted from them (not recorded which). The receptors shown here come from an adult woman who had mild COVID-19 (a few samples of this study predate the infection). Cell type and time point are not known.

The rearrangement links TRBV29-1 to TRBJ2-1, with TRBD1 as a possible D gene (6 bases). Per germline, CDR1 SQVTM and CDR2 ANQGSEA. The CDR3 loop spans 16 amino acids. V gave up 4 bases and J gave up 12 bases, with 28 bases separating them. In nucleotides, the CDR3 is TGCAGCGTTGCACTATTTTGGGACATATCAATGAGTGGGCAGTTCTTC. Its translation: CSVALFWDISMSGQFF.

This clonotype was detected a few times. The CDR3 region is CASSLDAEELFF. In DNA form, the CDR3 reads TGTGCCAGCAGCTTAGACGCGGAGGAGCTGTTTTTT. This chain uses TRBV7-9 with TRBJ2-2; D is ambiguous. The length of the CDR3 is 12 residues. Trimming cost V 1 base and J 10 bases, with 7 bases left between them. The germline V gene encodes CDR1 SEHNR and CDR2 FQNEAQ (reference sequence).

The genes are TRBV7-9 and TRBJ1-5; D unresolved. Germline loops: CDR1 SEHNR, CDR2 FQNEAQ (reference sequence). V was clipped by 4 bases and J by 4 bases, with 5 bases between them. The CDR3 runs 12 residues. The CDR3 region has the DNA TGTGCCAGCAGCTCGAATAATCAGCCCCAGCATTTT. It translates to CASSSNNQPQHF.

This clonotype was seen a few times. The rearrangement uses TRBV5-1 and TRBJ2-3; TRBD1 matches at 10 bases. V lost 4 bases and J lost 0; bases outside the gene matches: 5. CDR1 is SGHRS and CDR2 is YFSETQ in the germline V gene. This CDR3 has 16 amino acids. The CDR3 loop reads CASSRLGQGSTDTQYF. CDR3 coding DNA: TGCGCCAGCAGCCGACTGGGACAGGGGAGCACAGATACGCAGTATTTT. The entire variable domain, with the rest obtained from reference TRBV5-1 and TRBJ2-3, is as follows: KAGVTQTPRYLIKTRGQQVTLSCSPISGHRSVSWYQQTPGQGLQFLFEYFSETQRNKGNFPGRFSGRQFSNSRSEMNVSTLELGDSALYLCASSRLGQGSTDTQYFGPGTRLTVL.

This clonotype has more than one count but fewer than ten. V and J are TRBV5-6 and TRBJ2-3; a weak D match, TRBD2 (5 bases). Trimming removed 0 bases from V and 0 bases from J, with 11 bases in between. Per the germline V gene, CDR1 is SGHDT and CDR2 is YYEEEE. This CDR3 spans 16 amino acids. CDR3 bases: TGTGCCAGCAGCTTGGGGTTCGGGGTTAGCACAGATACGCAGTATTTT. It is translated as CASSLGFGVSTDTQYF.

The chain recombines TRBV30 with TRBJ2-3, with D hard to call. V was cut by 2 bases and J by 7 bases, with 7 bases left in between. The CDR3 is 11 residues long. From germline, CDR1 is GTSNPN and CDR2 SVGIG (reference sequence). Here the CDR3 reads CAWSRANTQYF. The CDR3 nucleotides are TGTGCCTGGAGTAGAGCTAATACGCAGTATTTT.

The chain is built from TRBV7-3 and TRBJ2-4; TRBD2 matches at 9 bases. Germline CDR1 reads SGHTA; CDR2 reads FQGTGA. V was clipped by 3 bases and J by 7 bases; unmatched bases: 7. The CDR3 runs to 15 residues. CDR3 residues: CASSLVAGVGNIQYF. For the CDR3, the DNA is TGTGCCAGCAGCTTGGTAGCGGGAGTAGGTAACATTCAGTACTTC. The entire variable domain, with the rest obtained from reference TRBV7-3 and TRBJ2-4, is as follows: GAGVSQTPSNKVTEKGKYVELRCDPISGHTALYWYRQSLGQGPEFLIYFQGTGAADDSGLPNDRFFAVRPEGSVSTLKIQRTERGDSAVYLCASSLVAGVGNIQYFGAGTRLSVL.

The gene calls are TRBV4-1 and TRBJ2-1; perhaps D is TRBD1 or TRBD2 (5 bases each). V was shortened by 4 bases and J by 12 bases, with 13 bases between the two germline ends. CDR3 size: 12 residues. Germline V lookup: CDR1 MGHRA, CDR2 YSYEKL. The CDR3 loop is CASSPPGAGQFF. CDR3 coding DNA: TGCGCCAGCAGCCCGCCCGGGGCGGGGCAGTTCTTC.

The chain couples TRBV7-9 to TRBJ2-1; perhaps TRBD2 as D (6 bases). Germline V gives CDR1 SEHNR, CDR2 FQNEAQ (reference sequence). The CDR3 is made up of 13 amino acids. With 5 bases removed from V and 7 bases from J, the gap between germline ends came to 12 bases. The CDR3, as DNA: TGTGCCAGCAGCAGGAGGGAGTGGAATGAGCAGTTCTTC. Amino acids: CASSRREWNEQFF.

This clonotype was detected ten times or more. The chain joins TRBV23-1 to TRBJ1-1; TRBD1 might be the D (5 bases). TRBV23-1 is treated as an ORF (open reading frame) with a function not yet certain. This CDR3 is built from 15 residues. The germline V and J ends were trimmed by 10 bases and 7 bases, with 25 bases remaining between them. The CDR3 loop is CATPGRDPEEGEAFF. The CDR3 DNA reads as TGCGCCACCCCGGGCCGGGACCCCGAGGAAGGTGAAGCTTTCTTT.

This clonotype has a count of ten or more. The CDR3 DNA sequence: TGTGCCAGCAGTTTGGGAGCGGGCGGATGGGTGCAGTTCTTC. This codes for CASSLGAGGWVQFF. The rearrangement joins TRBV12-3 or TRBV12-4 to TRBJ2-1; D may be TRBD2 (6 bases). Trimming took off 3 bases at V and 12 bases at J, with 18 bases between the two ends. This CDR3 contains 14 residues.

This clonotype was seen a handful of times. V gene TRBV29-1 combines with J gene TRBJ1-1; the D gene is possibly TRBD1 (5 bases). The V gene lost 4 bases and the J gene lost 3 bases, with 15 bases spanning the gap. This CDR3 region has 14 residues. Germline CDR1 and CDR2: SQVTM and ANQGSEA. DNA for the CDR3: TGCAGCGTTGGACCCAGGGAAGAGGACACTGAAGCTTTCTTT. Protein product: CSVGPREEDTEAFF.

This clonotype has just a few counts. The chain couples TRBV3-1 to TRBJ2-3; 9 bases align to TRBD2. Losses at the gene ends were 1 base for V and 5 bases for J; bases not matched to a gene: 4. Germline V gene data show CDR1 as LGHDT and CDR2 as YNNKEL (reference sequence). This CDR3 is built from 15 residues. The CDR3: CASSQVGAGGDTQYF. The CDR3 DNA is TGTGCCAGCAGCCAAGTTGGAGCGGGGGGAGATACGCAGTATTTT.

This chain uses TRBV3-1 with TRBJ2-1, with D possibly being TRBD2 (6 bases). The CDR3 runs to 17 residues. V shed 4 bases and J shed 0 bases, with 16 bases lying between them. CDR1 is LGHDT and CDR2 is YNNKEL in the germline V gene (reference sequence). The CDR3 DNA is TGTGCCAGCAGCCCATTAAGGGGACTGAGCTCCTACAATGAGCAGTTCTTC. Its translation: CASSPLRGLSSYNEQFF.